This is a list of T cell receptor beta chains from one sample in a study of a mutant IDH1 vaccine in newly diagnosed glioma. The protocol was immunoSEQ multiplex PCR, while the TCRdb copy is restricted to in-frame clones and leaves out a portion. The table lists roughly 120,000 clones, around 80% of them singletons. Antigens of these TCRs are unknown. The starting material was PBMCs, obtained from a glioma patient whose treatment included an IDH1 peptide vaccine. These receptors came from a man aged 35 to 55 with glioma. CDR3s include the opening cysteine and the closing phenylalanine or tryptophan. D genes are given only for firm matches. Clone size, where shown, is once, few, many, or a class for clones that have expanded.

j_gene | abundance | len | d_gene | v_gene | CDR3aa | CDR3nt
TRBJ2-2 | . | 16 | . | TRBV7-6 | CASSFLVGENTGELFF | TGTGCCAGCAGCTTTTTGGTGGGGGAGAACACCGGGGAGCTGTTTTTT
TRBJ2-3 | . | 17 | TRBD1 | TRBV27 | CASSFRGQGVGTDTQYF | TGTGCCAGCAGTTTCCGGGGACAGGGGGTAGGCACAGATACGCAGTATTTT
TRBJ1-2 | . | 14 | TRBD1 | TRBV4-3 | CASSQGDRGDGYTF | TGCGCCAGCAGCCAAGGGGACAGGGGGGACGGCTACACCTTC
TRBJ1-5 | . | 16 | . | TRBV4-2 | CASSQGTANDNQPQHF | TGTGCCAGCAGCCAAGGGACGGCGAATGACAATCAGCCCCAGCATTTT
TRBJ2-1 | . | 18 | TRBD2 | TRBV5-4 | CASSPTGGGLGIYNEQFF | TGTGCCAGCAGCCCCACCGGGGGGGGACTAGGAATCTACAATGAGCAGTTCTTC
TRBJ2-3 | . | 17 | . | TRBV5-6 | CASSSNRLLLSTDTQYF | TGTGCCAGCAGCTCAAATAGACTGCTCTTAAGCACAGATACGCAGTATTTT
TRBJ2-2 | . | 14 | . | TRBV18 | CASSGEVGTGELFF | TGTGCCAGCTCCGGGGAGGTCGGCACCGGGGAGCTGTTTTTT
TRBJ2-2 | . | 15 | TRBD2 | TRBV4-2 | CASSQGLAGTGELFF | TGTGCCAGCAGCCAGGGACTAGCGGGCACCGGGGAGCTGTTTTTT
TRBJ1-2 | . | 13 | . | TRBV27 | CASSFPDNYGYTF | TGTGCCAGCAGTTTCCCAGATAACTATGGCTACACCTTC
TRBJ2-7 | . | 12 | . | TRBV10-2 | CASSEGDYEQYF | TGCGCCAGCAGTGAGGGCGACTACGAGCAGTACTTC
TRBJ1-2 | . | 15 | TRBD1 | TRBV25-1 | CASSEVDRGLSGYTF | TGTGCCAGCAGTGAGGTGGACAGGGGGCTCTCTGGCTACACCTTC
TRBJ2-5 | . | 15 | . | TRBV27 | CASRRTPGIQETQYF | TGTGCCAGCAGGAGAACCCCGGGAATCCAAGAGACCCAGTACTTC
TRBJ1-5 | few | 14 | . | TRBV30 | CAWSISGGNQPQHF | TGTGCCTGGAGTATTTCAGGGGGCAATCAGCCCCAGCATTTT
TRBJ2-6 | . | 17 | . | TRBV11-2 | CASSPLSEGSGANVLTF | TGTGCCAGCAGCCCTCTCAGCGAGGGTTCTGGGGCCAACGTCCTGACTTTC
TRBJ2-4 | once | 14 | . | TRBV18 | CASSPAGSGNIQYF | TGTGCCAGCTCACCAGCGGGGTCGGGAAACATTCAGTACTTC
TRBJ2-3 | . | 16 | TRBD2 | TRBV5-6 | CASSLPTGTSRDTQYF | TGTGCCAGCAGCTTGCCGACCGGGACTAGCCGCGATACGCAGTATTTT